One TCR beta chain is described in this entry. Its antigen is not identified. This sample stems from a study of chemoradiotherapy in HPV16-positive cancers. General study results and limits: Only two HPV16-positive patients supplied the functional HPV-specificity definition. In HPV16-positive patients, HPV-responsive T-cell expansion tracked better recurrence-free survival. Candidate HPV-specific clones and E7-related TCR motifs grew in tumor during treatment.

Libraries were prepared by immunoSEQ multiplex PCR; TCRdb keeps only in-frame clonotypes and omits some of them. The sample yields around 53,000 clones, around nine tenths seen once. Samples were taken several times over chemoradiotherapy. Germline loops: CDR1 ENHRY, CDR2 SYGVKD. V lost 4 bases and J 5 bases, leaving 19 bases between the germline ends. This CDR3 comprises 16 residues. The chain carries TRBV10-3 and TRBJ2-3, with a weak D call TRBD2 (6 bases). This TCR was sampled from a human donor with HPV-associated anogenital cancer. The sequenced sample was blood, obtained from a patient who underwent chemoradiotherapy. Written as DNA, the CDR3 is TGTGCCATCAGTGGGCCCCACGGCGGGGCGGAAGATACGCAGTATTTT. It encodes CAISGPHGGAEDTQYF.